Listed below are T cell receptor beta chains from one sample, sequenced in a study of CD8 T cells in ankylosing spondylitis. TCRdb redid the calling of the 5' RACE reads with MiXCR, one entry per CDR3 protein. The table records approximately 540,000 distinct CDR3 sequences, roughly 13% of them present only once. The source material was blood, either unsorted or a sorted T cell fraction (not recorded which). The receptors come from a male donor with ankylosing spondylitis. The CDR3 runs from the conserved cysteine through the conserved F or W. The D gene is left open where the match is weak.

. TRBJ2-3 TRBV10-3 CAISEQTDTQYF
. TRBJ2-1 TRBV10-3 CAISELDVQFF
. TRBJ2-3 TRBV11-2 CASSLAGVDTDTQYF
. TRBJ1-6 TRBV27 CASREGLNDNSPLHF
TRBD1 TRBJ1-5 TRBV5-1 CASSATGGDNQPQHF
. TRBJ2-5 TRBV18 CASSVKQQETQYF
. TRBJ2-7 TRBV6-5 CASSYQDKGYEQYF
TRBD1 TRBJ1-5 TRBV7-2 CASSLVGTGGGQPQHF
. TRBJ1-1 TRBV6-1 CASSEVRFSNTEAFF
. TRBJ2-3 TRBV29-1 CGGSSWGTDTQYF
TRBD2 TRBJ2-3 TRBV5-1 CASSLGIAGGPDTQYF
. TRBJ1-3 TRBV5-1 CASSLDPSRALGNTIYF
TRBD2 TRBJ2-5 TRBV24-1 CATSDPTSGRGQETQYF
TRBD2 TRBJ2-3 TRBV7-8 CASSLAKLLSGRGRDTQYF
. TRBJ2-7 TRBV7-9 CASSLEAVTYEQYF
TRBD2 TRBJ2-1 TRBV6-1 CASSQLAELYNEQFF